The 11 T cell receptor beta chains listed next were all sequenced from one sample in a study of shared clonotypes between healthy human individuals. TCRdb's copy holds only in-frame clones and misses some; the assay was immunoSEQ multiplex PCR. The repertoire consists of around 620,000 clones, with around 95% occurring once and the leading ten covering over 0.1%. The naive CD8 subset, CD45RO-negative cells positively selected for CCR7, excluded terminally differentiated effector memory CD45RA+ cells. The specimen was naive CD8+ T cells sorted from blood. The receptor set was obtained from a woman aged 30 to 39 in good health.

The rearrangement links TRBV9 to TRBJ2-1, with D maybe TRBD2 (5 bases). In germline, CDR1 is SGDLS, CDR2 YYNGEE. V lost 0 bases and J lost 8, with 18 bases in between. The CDR3 consists of 16 residues. This chain's CDR3 is CASSVDQVQMDYEQFF. CDR3 DNA: TGTGCCAGCAGCGTAGACCAAGTCCAGATGGACTATGAGCAGTTCTTC.

The chain employs TRBV7-2 and TRBJ2-3; no reliable D call. The CDR3 contains 15 residues. Germline-derived CDR1 and CDR2 are SGHTA and FQGNSA. Trimming removed 1 base from V and 4 bases from J, with 12 bases in between. As DNA, the CDR3 is TGTGCCAGCAGCTTAGGGGCGGCCTGGGCAGATACGCAGTATTTT. Translating it yields CASSLGAAWADTQYF.

This clone was counted a single time. Other DNA sequences in the same sample also yield this CDR3. This chain joins TRBV28 and TRBJ2-7; 8 bases are shared with TRBD1. There are 13 residues in the CDR3. V lost 6 bases, J lost 3 bases, and 4 bases stayed unmatched. Germline V lookup: CDR1 MDHEN, CDR2 SYDVKM. In nucleotides, the CDR3 is TGTGCCAGCAGACCCGGACAGGGCTACGAGCAGTACTTC. This gives the protein CASRPGQGYEQYF.

V usage is TRBV7-3 and J usage is TRBJ2-3; D remains ambiguous. This CDR3 spans 13 amino acids. Germline V gene lookup returns CDR1 SGHTA and CDR2 FQGTGA. V was trimmed by 0 bases and J by 14 bases, leaving 15 bases between them. CDR3 in amino acids: CASSLTGSIKRYF. The CDR3 nucleotides are TGTGCCAGCAGCTTAACCGGGTCGATCAAGAGGTATTTT.

Notes on this clone: The sample has other DNA sequences that encode this CDR3 too. The genes are TRBV13 and TRBJ2-7; TRBD1 or TRBD2 may be the D gene (5 bases each). The CDR3 extends over 14 amino acids. V was trimmed by 5 bases and J by 2 bases, leaving 13 bases between them. Germline V gives CDR1 PRHDT, CDR2 FYEKMQ (reference sequence). CDR3: CASSPGAGAYEQYF. CDR3 nucleotides: TGTGCCAGCAGCCCCGGGGCTGGAGCCTACGAGCAGTACTTC.

The chain uses TRBV10-2 and TRBJ2-2; TRBD2 matches 9 bases. V lost 2 bases to trimming and J lost 6 bases; unmatched junction nucleotides: 4. The CDR3 extends over 15 amino acids. Germline CDR1 reads WSHSY; CDR2 reads SAAADI. The CDR3 sequence is CASSERTSAPGELFF. The CDR3 DNA sequence: TGCGCCAGCAGTGAGAGGACTAGCGCGCCCGGGGAGCTGTTTTTT.

This clone was observed once. J is TRBJ1-2 and V is TRBV27, with D perhaps matching TRBD1 (5 bases). The germline gives CDR1 MNHEY, CDR2 SMNVEV (reference sequence). CDR3 length: 14 amino acids. With 0 bases removed from V and 8 bases from J, the gap between germline ends came to 13 bases. CDR3 nucleotides: TGTGCCAGCAGTTTATCCCGGACAAAACGGGGCTACACCTTC. Protein sequence: CASSLSRTKRGYTF.

The CDR3 is CASSLIGQPTYEQYF. In nucleotides, the CDR3 is TGTGCCAGCAGTCTAATAGGGCAGCCCACCTACGAGCAGTACTTC. V gene TRBV7-9 combines with J gene TRBJ2-7; no firm D call. The CDR3 runs to 15 residues. Trimming removed 6 bases at V and 2 bases at J, with 17 bases between. CDR1 and CDR2 from the germline V gene are SEHNR and FQNEAQ (reference sequence).

The chain uses TRBV21-1 and TRBJ2-5; TRBD1 was called by the table and not checked on the DNA. TRBV21-1 is tagged as a pseudogene. The CDR3 contains 15 residues. The CDR3, as DNA: TGTGCCAGCTCAAGACAGGTAAGGTGTTGGGAGACCCAGTACTTC. Its translation: CASSRQVRCWETQYF.

This sequence joins TRBV6-5 and TRBJ1-5; D not resolved. This CDR3 has 15 amino acids. V was pared by 6 bases and J by 0 bases, with 12 bases between. Per the germline V gene, CDR1 is MNHEY and CDR2 is SVGAGI. The CDR3 region is CASRAVAYSNQPQHF. The DNA for the CDR3 is TGTGCCAGCAGGGCGGTAGCTTATAGCAATCAGCCCCAGCATTTT.

The chain carries TRBV11-2 and TRBJ2-5; D may be TRBD2 (7 bases). The CDR3 covers 14 residues. V gave up 4 bases and J gave up 5 bases, with 14 bases separating them. Germline assignment: CDR1 SGHAT and CDR2 FQNNGV. CDR3 nucleotides: TGTGCCAGCAGCTCATTAGGGGGGGAGGAGACCCAGTACTTC. As protein: CASSSLGGEETQYF.